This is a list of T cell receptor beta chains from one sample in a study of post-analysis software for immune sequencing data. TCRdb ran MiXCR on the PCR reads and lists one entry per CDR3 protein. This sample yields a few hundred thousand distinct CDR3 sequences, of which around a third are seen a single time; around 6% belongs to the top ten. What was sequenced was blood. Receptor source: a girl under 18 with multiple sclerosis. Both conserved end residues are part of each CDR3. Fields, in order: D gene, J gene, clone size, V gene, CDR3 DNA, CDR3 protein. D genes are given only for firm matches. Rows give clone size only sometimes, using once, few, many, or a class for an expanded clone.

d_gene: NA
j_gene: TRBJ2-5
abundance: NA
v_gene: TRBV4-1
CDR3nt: TGCGCCAGCAGCCAAAGACTGGGGTATGGAGAGACCCAGTACTTC
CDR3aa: CASSQRLGYGETQYF

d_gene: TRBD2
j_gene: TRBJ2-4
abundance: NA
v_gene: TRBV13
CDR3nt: TGTGCCAGCTGTCCCGGGGGGGAAGACATTCAGTACTTC
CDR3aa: CASCPGGEDIQYF

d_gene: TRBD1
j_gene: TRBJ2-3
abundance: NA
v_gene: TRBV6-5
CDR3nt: TGTGCCAGCCAAGGGACAGGGGGCGATACGCAGTATTTT
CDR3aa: CASQGTGGDTQYF

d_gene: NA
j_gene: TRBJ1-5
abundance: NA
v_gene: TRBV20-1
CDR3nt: TGCAGTGCTAGAGTTGGGCGGGCCAGCTCGTATAGCAATCAGCCCCAGCATTTT
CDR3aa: CSARVGRASSYSNQPQHF

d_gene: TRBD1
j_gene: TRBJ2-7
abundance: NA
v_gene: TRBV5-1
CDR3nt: TGCGCCAGCAGCGCGGGACAGGGTCCCTCCTACGAGCAGTACTTC
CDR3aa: CASSAGQGPSYEQYF

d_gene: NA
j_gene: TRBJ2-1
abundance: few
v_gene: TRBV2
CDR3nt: TGTGCCAGCAGTGAAGGGCGGGGGCGTAACAATGAGCAGTTCTTC
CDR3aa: CASSEGRGRNNEQFF

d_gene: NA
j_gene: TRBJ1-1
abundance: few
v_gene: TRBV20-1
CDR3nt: TGCAGTGCTAGTTTGTACCGGACTGAAGCTTTCTTT
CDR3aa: CSASLYRTEAFF

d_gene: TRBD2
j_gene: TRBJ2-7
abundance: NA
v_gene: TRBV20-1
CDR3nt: TGCATCGGGAAGGCTAGCGGGACATACGAGCAGTACTTC
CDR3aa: CIGKASGTYEQYF

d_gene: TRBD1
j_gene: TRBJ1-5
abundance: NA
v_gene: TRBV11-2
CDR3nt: TGTGCCAGCAGCTTATTTGGCAGGGGGATCAATCAGCCCCAGCATTTT
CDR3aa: CASSLFGRGINQPQHF

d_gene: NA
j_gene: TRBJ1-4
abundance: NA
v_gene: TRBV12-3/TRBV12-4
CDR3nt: TGTGCCAGCACCGACAGGATAGAAAAACTGTTTTTT
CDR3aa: CASTDRIEKLFF

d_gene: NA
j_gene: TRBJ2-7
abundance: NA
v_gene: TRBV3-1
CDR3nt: TGTGCCAGCAGCCAAGAAGGAAAGGGGCCCTACGAGCAGTACTTC
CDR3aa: CASSQEGKGPYEQYF

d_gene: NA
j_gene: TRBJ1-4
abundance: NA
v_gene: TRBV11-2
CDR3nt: TGTGCCAGCAACACAACAGTGGGAAACCTAAAGAATGAAAAACTGTTTTTT
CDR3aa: CASNTTVGNLKNEKLFF